Listed here are 18 T cell receptor beta chains from one sample, sequenced in a study of T cells in Graves' hyperthyroidism and ophthalmopathy. RNA transcripts yielded amplified TCR beta CDR3 regions. An initial round of RT-PCR targeting the TCR CDR3 relied on the HTBI primer set. TCRdb re-derived calls from the multiplex PCR reads in MiXCR, one entry per CDR3 protein. Among 600,000 to 650,000 distinct CDR3 sequences listed, 15% to 20% were seen once. The sample taken for sequencing was blood. These receptor sequences come from a woman in her thirties with Graves' hyperthyroidism.

The chain uses TRBV7-9 and TRBJ2-1; perhaps TRBD2 as D (5 bases). In germline, CDR1 is SEHNR, CDR2 FQNEAQ (reference sequence). This CDR3 is 15 amino acids long. Deletions cut 3 bases from V and 5 bases from J, with 14 bases between. The CDR3 coding sequence is TGTGCCAGCAGCTTCCCCGGGATCGGGAACAATGAGCAGTTCTTC. It encodes CASSFPGIGNNEQFF.

This clonotype has a handful of counts. The chain is built from TRBV24-1 and TRBJ2-1; 8 bases are a match to TRBD1. V lost 5 bases and J lost 6; bases outside the gene matches: 2. The CDR3 loop spans 13 amino acids. Germline CDR1 KGHDR, CDR2 SFDVKD. The CDR3 loop is CATSGQGFNEQFF. In DNA form, the CDR3 reads TGTGCCACCAGTGGACAGGGGTTCAATGAGCAGTTCTTC.

The gene calls are TRBV7-8 and TRBJ1-5; D gene uncertain. Per the germline V gene, CDR1 is SGHVS and CDR2 is FQNEAQ. The CDR3 loop spans 15 amino acids. V lost 0 bases, J lost 1 base, and 7 bases lay in between. CDR3 sequence reads: CASSLATMSNQPQHF. The CDR3 region has the DNA TGTGCCAGCAGCTTAGCCACAATGAGCAATCAGCCCCAGCATTTT.

The chain couples TRBV25-1 to TRBJ1-2, with D hard to call. V was shortened by 6 bases and J by 3 bases, with 8 bases between the two germline ends. The V gene's germline CDR1 is MGHDK and CDR2 SYGVNS. CDR3 length: 12 residues. CDR3 DNA sequence: TGTGCCAGCAGACGCGATTACTATGGCTACACCTTC. This codes for CASRRDYYGYTF.

This clonotype came up many times. V and J are TRBV7-2 and TRBJ2-7; D perhaps matches TRBD1 (5 bases). With 1 base removed from V and 3 bases from J, the gap between germline ends came to 22 bases. The CDR3 totals 18 residues. Germline CDR1 reads SGHTA; CDR2 reads FQGNSA. CDR3 amino acids: CASSLGGDSRVSVYEQYF. The DNA for the CDR3 is TGTGCCAGCAGCTTAGGGGGTGACAGCCGGGTTAGTGTCTACGAGCAGTACTTC. The complete variable domain, with remaining parts taken from reference TRBV7-2 and TRBJ2-7, reads GAGVSQSPSNKVTEKGKDVELRCDPISGHTALYWYRQSLGQGLEFLIYFQGNSAPDKSGLPSDRFSAERTGGSVSTLTIQRTQQEDSAVYLCASSLGGDSRVSVYEQYFGPGTRLTVT.

This clonotype was counted many times. J is TRBJ2-7 and V is TRBV11-2; D unclear. Germline-derived CDR1 and CDR2 are SGHAT and FQNNGV. Trimming stripped 7 bases from V and 2 bases from J, with 12 bases between. This CDR3 spans 13 amino acids. CDR3: CASKKLLTYEQYF. The CDR3 DNA reads as TGTGCCAGCAAAAAACTGCTGACCTACGAGCAGTACTTC.

This clonotype was seen repeatedly, ten times or more. The chain has TRBV28 and TRBJ2-7, with TRBD1 identical over 9 bases. CDR3 length equals 15 residues. With V trimmed by 5 bases and J by 2 bases, 7 bases remained unmatched. Per germline, CDR1 MDHEN and CDR2 SYDVKM. The CDR3 is CASSTAGTGTYEQYF. The DNA of the CDR3 is TGTGCCAGCAGTACGGCCGGGACAGGGACCTACGAGCAGTACTTC. Filled out from reference TRBV28 and TRBJ2-7, the complete variable domain reads DVKVTQSSRYLVKRTGEKVFLECVQDMDHENMFWYRQDPGLGLRLIYFSYDVKMKEKGDIPEGYSVSREKKERFSLILESASTNQTSMYLCASSTAGTGTYEQYFGPGTRLTVT.

The sample holds a few counts of this clonotype. The rearrangement uses TRBV28 and TRBJ2-7; the match to TRBD2 covers 10 bases. The CDR3 runs to 16 residues. Germline V gives CDR1 MDHEN, CDR2 SYDVKM. Losses at the gene ends were 3 bases for V and 6 bases for J; bases not matched to a gene: 11. CDR3 protein: CASSFVWASGSGEQYF. The CDR3 DNA reads as TGTGCCAGCAGTTTTGTGTGGGCTAGCGGGAGCGGCGAGCAGTACTTC.

This clonotype was seen more than once but under ten times. This sequence joins TRBV28 and TRBJ1-4, with D maybe TRBD1 (5 bases). The CDR3 length is 15 residues. Germline-derived CDR1 and CDR2 are MDHEN and SYDVKM. The ends were cut back, 4 bases at V and 3 bases at J, with 12 bases in the middle. The CDR3 DNA is TGTGCCAGCAGTTCCGCGACAGACTCTAATGAAAAACTGTTTTTT. Translating it yields CASSSATDSNEKLFF.

The J gene is TRBJ1-5, the V gene TRBV9; D is uncertain. CDR1 is SGDLS, CDR2 YYNGEE, per germline. The CDR3 covers 15 residues. The V end lost 0 bases, the J end lost 0 bases, and 7 bases lay between the germline ends. The CDR3 DNA follows: TGTGCCAGCAGCGTAGAACCTTATAGCAATCAGCCCCAGCATTTT. Its protein product is CASSVEPYSNQPQHF.

This clonotype was found many times. The genes are TRBV6-6 and TRBJ1-2, with D hard to call. This CDR3 contains 14 residues. The V and J ends lost 2 bases and 4 bases respectively, with 11 bases between them. Per the germline V gene, CDR1 is MNHNY and CDR2 is SVGAGI (reference sequence). Here the CDR3 reads CASSYVPYFYGYTF. The CDR3, as DNA: TGTGCCAGCAGTTACGTTCCGTACTTCTATGGCTACACCTTC.

Details on this clonotype: This may be a read error, as it is one base from a much larger clone. The rearrangement joins TRBV28 to TRBJ2-1; 10 bases align to TRBD2. Germline trimming cut 3 bases from V and 10 bases from J; bases unmatched to any gene: 12. The V gene's germline CDR1 is MDHEN and CDR2 SYDVKM. The CDR3 length is 16 residues. CDR3 amino acids: CASSFSSASGSEEQFF. CDR3 in DNA: TGTGCCAGCAGTTTTAGTTCGGCTAGCGGGAGTGAGGAGCAGTTCTTC.

This clonotype was seen ten or more times. This chain joins TRBV5-1 and TRBJ2-1, with unresolved D. The germline gives CDR1 SGHRS, CDR2 YFSETQ. CDR3 length: 13 residues. V was clipped by 2 bases and J by 9 bases, with 12 bases between them. The CDR3 region has the DNA TGCGCCAGCAGCTTCGACGTCTTGGGTGAGCAGTTCTTC. Translation gives CASSFDVLGEQFF.

This clonotype was observed many times. The chain recombines TRBV27 with TRBJ2-1, with D possibly called TRBD1 or TRBD2 (5 bases each). The V end was cut by 7 bases, the J end by 5 bases, with 21 bases between. This CDR3 comprises 16 residues. The germline V gene has CDR1 MNHEY and CDR2 SMNVEV (reference sequence). CDR3 coding DNA: TGTGCCAGCAACTATGGGGGAGCCCCCTTTGACAATGAGCAGTTCTTC. This encodes CASNYGGAPFDNEQFF.

This clonotype was observed at least ten times. The genes are TRBV2 and TRBJ2-3; 12 nucleotides line up with TRBD2. V was clipped by 0 bases and J by 4 bases; unmatched bases: 5. This CDR3 region has 17 residues. CDR1 SNHLY and CDR2 FYNNEI come from the germline V gene. The CDR3 here is CASSEAELAGGSDTQYF. In DNA, the CDR3 is TGTGCCAGCAGTGAAGCGGAACTAGCGGGAGGCTCAGATACGCAGTATTTT.

This chain links TRBV11-2 with TRBJ1-6; a weak D match, TRBD1 (5 bases). The germline CDR1 and CDR2 sequences are SGHAT and FQNNGV. The CDR3 extends over 15 amino acids. V was clipped by 6 bases and J by 5 bases, with 14 bases between them. As DNA, the CDR3 is TGTGCCAGCAGATTACCGGGACGAAATAATTCACCCCTCCACTTT. Its translation: CASRLPGRNNSPLHF.

This clonotype was detected ten times or more. This chain connects TRBV28 to TRBJ1-5; 10 nucleotides align to TRBD1. The J segment lost 6 bases and the V segment lost 1 base, leaving 6 bases of the junction unmatched. CDR1 is MDHEN, CDR2 SYDVKM, per germline. This CDR3 spans 16 amino acids. Here the CDR3 reads CASSLSGQGWSQPQHF. Here the CDR3 DNA reads TGTGCCAGCAGTTTATCGGGACAGGGGTGGAGTCAGCCCCAGCATTTT.

This clonotype was counted at least ten times. The V call is TRBV29-1, the J call TRBJ1-2; 7 positions match TRBD1. The CDR3 contains 12 residues. The germline V gene encodes CDR1 SQVTM and CDR2 ANQGSEA. With V trimmed by 0 bases and J by 8 bases, 3 bases remained unmatched. CDR3 sequence reads: CSVEDQGDGYTF. For the CDR3, the DNA is TGCAGCGTTGAAGACCAGGGGGACGGCTACACCTTC.